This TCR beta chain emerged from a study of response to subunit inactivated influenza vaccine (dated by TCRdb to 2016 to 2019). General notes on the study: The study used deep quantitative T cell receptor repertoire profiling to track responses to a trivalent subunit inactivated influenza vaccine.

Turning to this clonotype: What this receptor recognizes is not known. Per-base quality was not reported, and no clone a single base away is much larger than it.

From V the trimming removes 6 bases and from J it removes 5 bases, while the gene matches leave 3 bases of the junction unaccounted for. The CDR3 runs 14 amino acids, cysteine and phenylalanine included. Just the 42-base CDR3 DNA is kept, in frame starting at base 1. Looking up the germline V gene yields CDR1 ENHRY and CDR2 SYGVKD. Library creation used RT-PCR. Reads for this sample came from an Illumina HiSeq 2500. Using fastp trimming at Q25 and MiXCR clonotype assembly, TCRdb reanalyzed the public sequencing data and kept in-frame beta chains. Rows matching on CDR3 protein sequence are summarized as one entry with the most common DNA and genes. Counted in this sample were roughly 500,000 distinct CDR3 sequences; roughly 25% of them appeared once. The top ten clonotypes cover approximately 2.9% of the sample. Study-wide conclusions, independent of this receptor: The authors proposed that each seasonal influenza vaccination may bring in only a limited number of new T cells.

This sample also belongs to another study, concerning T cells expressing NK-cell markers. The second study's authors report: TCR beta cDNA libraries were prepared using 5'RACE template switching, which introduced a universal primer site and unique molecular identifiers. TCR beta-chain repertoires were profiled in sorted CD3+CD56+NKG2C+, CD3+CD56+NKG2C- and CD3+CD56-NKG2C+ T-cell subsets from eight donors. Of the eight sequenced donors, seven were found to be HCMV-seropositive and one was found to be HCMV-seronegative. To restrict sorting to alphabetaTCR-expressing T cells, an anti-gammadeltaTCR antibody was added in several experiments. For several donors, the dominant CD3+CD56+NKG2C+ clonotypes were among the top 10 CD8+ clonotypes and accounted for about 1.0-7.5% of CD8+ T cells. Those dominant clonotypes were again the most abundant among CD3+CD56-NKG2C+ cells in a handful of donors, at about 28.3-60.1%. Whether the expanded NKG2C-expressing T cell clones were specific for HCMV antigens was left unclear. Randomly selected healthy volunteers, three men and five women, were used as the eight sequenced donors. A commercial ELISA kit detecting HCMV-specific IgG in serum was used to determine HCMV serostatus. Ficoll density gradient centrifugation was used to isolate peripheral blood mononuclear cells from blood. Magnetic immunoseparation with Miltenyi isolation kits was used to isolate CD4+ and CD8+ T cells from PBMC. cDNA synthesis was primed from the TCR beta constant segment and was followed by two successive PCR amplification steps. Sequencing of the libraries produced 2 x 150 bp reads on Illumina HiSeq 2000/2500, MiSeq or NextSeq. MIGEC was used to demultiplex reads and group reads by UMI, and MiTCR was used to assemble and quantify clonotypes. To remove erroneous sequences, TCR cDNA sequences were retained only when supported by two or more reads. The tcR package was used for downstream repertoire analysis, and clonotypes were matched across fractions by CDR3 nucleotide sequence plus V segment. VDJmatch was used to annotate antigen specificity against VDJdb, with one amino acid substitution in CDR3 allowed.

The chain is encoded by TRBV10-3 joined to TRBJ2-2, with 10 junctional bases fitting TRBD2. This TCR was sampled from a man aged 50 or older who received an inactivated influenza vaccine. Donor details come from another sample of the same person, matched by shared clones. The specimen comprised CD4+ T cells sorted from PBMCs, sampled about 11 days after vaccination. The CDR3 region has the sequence CAIRLAGTTGELFF. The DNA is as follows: TGTGCCATCAGACTAGCGGGGACTACCGGGGAGCTGTTTTTT.